The next 19 T cell receptor delta chains were all read from a single sample in a study of gamma-delta chains in newborns, infants, children. TCRdb used CATT to re-call clones from the reads. The repertoire holds approximately 3,000 delta-chain clones, with under 1.5% as singletons. The sequencing sample was made of blood. Source of these receptors: a child who was a newborn, infant or young child, either healthy, febrile or measles-vaccinated (not recorded which).

As to this clone: A much larger clone lies a single base off, so this may be a read error. Other DNA sequences in this specimen translate into the identical CDR3. DNA for the CDR3: TGTGCCTGTGACAGAATTGGGGGATACCCCAGCTCCTGGGACACCCGCCAGATGTTTTTC. Translation: CACDRIGGYPSSWDTRQMFF. This rearrangement joins TRDV2 to TRDJ3, with 10 bases identical to TRDD3. In germline, CDR1 is GEAIGNYY, CDR2 EKD. There are 20 residues in the CDR3.

This clone was counted a few times. A far larger clone is only one base removed, so a read error is likely. This chain uses TRDV2 with TRDJ2; 10 bases agree with TRDD3. The V segment lost 2 bases and the J segment 3 bases; nucleotides outside the gene matches: 2. Germline-derived CDR1 and CDR2 are GEAIGNYY and EKD. The CDR3 has 15 amino acids. The CDR3, as DNA: TGTGCCTGTGACATACTGGGGGATGTGACAGCACAACTCTTCTTT. Translation gives CACDILGDVTAQLFF.

This clone appeared a few times. TCRdb attributes to this sequence the protein of a much larger clone, which differs from the DNA translation at residue 15; a read error is likely, and the protein displayed is translated from the DNA. This sequence joins TRDV2 and TRDJ3; TRDD3 agrees at 9 bases. The CDR3 consists of 17 residues. Germline values: CDR1 GEAIGNYY, CDR2 EKD. The CDR3 loop is CACDTWGISWDTRQVFF. The CDR3 bases are TGTGCCTGTGACACCTGGGGGATATCCTGGGACACCCGACAGGTGTTTTTC.

A few counts support this clone. A far larger clone is a single base away, which makes a read error likely. The same CDR3 also results from other DNA sequences found in this sample. This chain connects TRDV2 to TRDJ2, with TRDD3 identical over 7 bases. Germline trimming cut 3 bases from V and 0 bases from J; bases unmatched to any gene: 6. The germline CDR1 and CDR2 sequences are GEAIGNYY and EKD. The CDR3 has 16 amino acids. The CDR3 sequence is CACDVLGDTLTAQLFF. As DNA, the CDR3 is TGTGCCTGTGACGTACTAGGGGATACTTTGACAGCACAACTCTTCTTT.

This clone was seen a handful of times. This likely came from a read error, as a far larger clone is one base away. The same CDR3 is also encoded by other DNA sequences in this sample. The V gene is TRDV2, the J gene TRDJ3, with 8 bases identical to TRDD3. The germline gives CDR1 GEAIGNYY, CDR2 EKD. CDR3 length: 18 residues. CDR3 DNA sequence: TGTGCCTGCGACACCGTACTGGGGGGTCCCTGGGACACCCGACAGATGTTTTTC. It codes for CACDTVLGGPWDTRQMFF.

This clone was detected a few times. This DNA's translation differs at residue 14 from TCRdb's protein, which comes from a much larger clone; a read error is likely, and the protein shown is translated from the DNA. The chain couples TRDV2 to TRDJ2; 12 bases fit TRDD3. The CDR3 has 16 residues. Germline V lookup: CDR1 GEAIGNYY, CDR2 EKD. This chain's CDR3 is CACDVLGDTLTAQPFF. The CDR3 nucleotides read TGTGCCTGTGACGTACTGGGGGATACTTTGACAGCACAACCCTTCTTT.

This clone has a handful of counts. A single base is all that separates this from a far larger clone, so a read error is likely. Other DNA sequences in this specimen translate into the identical CDR3. This chain joins TRDV2 and TRDJ3, with 13 bases identical to TRDD3. Germline V gene sequence: CDR1 GEAIGNYY, CDR2 EKD. J lost 2 bases, V lost 0 bases, and 9 bases had no gene match. The CDR3 has 21 amino acids. This CDR3 reads CACDTATGGYATPWDTRQMFF. Written as DNA, the CDR3 is TGTGCCTGTGACACCGCGACTGGGGGATACGCGACCCCCTGGGACACCCGACAGATGTTTTTC.

This clone was seen a few times. The protein given by TCRdb reflects a much larger clone and differs at residue 7 from this DNA's translation, likely from a read error; the protein shown is the DNA's translation. J is TRDJ3 and V is TRDV2; TRDD3 is a possible D gene (5 bases). The CDR3 loop spans 18 amino acids. Germline V gene lookup returns CDR1 GEAIGNYY and CDR2 EKD. Trimming stripped 0 bases from V and 0 bases from J, with 11 bases between. The CDR3 sequence is CACDTGNTRSWDTRQMFF. The CDR3 coding sequence is TGTGCCTGTGACACCGGGAATACGCGCTCCTGGGACACCCGACAGATGTTTTTC.

Only a few counts were recorded for this clone. Just one base apart from a much larger clone, this may be a read error. The CDR3: CACDGLLGANSWDTRQMFF. CDR3 sequence (DNA): TGTGCCTGTGACGGCTTACTGGGGGCCAACTCCTGGGACACCCGACAGATGTTTTTC. The chain is built from TRDV2 and TRDJ3; 8 nucleotides agree with TRDD3. Germline lookup yields CDR1 GEAIGNYY and CDR2 EKD. CDR3 size: 19 residues. The J segment lost 0 bases and the V segment lost 3 bases, leaving 9 bases of the junction unmatched.

This clone was counted a few times. A read error is the likely source, as a far larger clone sits one nucleotide away. Other DNA sequences in the sample encode the same CDR3. V usage is TRDV2 and J usage is TRDJ3; 10 bases agree with TRDD3. The CDR3 runs to 17 residues. J was trimmed by 2 bases and V by 7 bases; bases with no gene match: 7. Germline lookup yields CDR1 GEAIGNYY and CDR2 EKD. CDR3 sequence (DNA): TGTGCCTGCGAATCTCTGGGGGATACCTGGGACACCCGACAGATGTTTTTC. This codes for CACESLGDTWDTRQMFF.

This clone was detected only a few times. The protein given by TCRdb reflects a much larger clone and differs at residue 11 from this DNA's translation, likely from a read error; the protein shown is the DNA's translation. The chain combines TRDV3 with TRDJ3; the match to TRDD3 covers 13 bases. With 2 bases clipped from V and 0 bases from J, the junction kept 10 bases outside the gene matches. The germline V gene has CDR1 TVYSNPD and CDR2 GDNSRS (reference sequence). The CDR3 spans 20 residues. CDR3 protein: CAFGVLGDTFGSWDTRQMFF. Here the CDR3 DNA reads TGTGCCTTTGGAGTACTGGGGGATACGTTCGGCTCCTGGGACACCCGACAGATGTTTTTC.

As for this clone: Only one base separates this from a far larger clonotype, so it likely reflects a read error. Other DNA sequences in the same sample also yield this CDR3. V usage is TRDV2 and J usage is TRDJ2, with TRDD3 identical over 9 bases. The CDR3 is made up of 15 amino acids. The germline V gene encodes CDR1 GEAIGNYY and CDR2 EKD. The CDR3 region has the DNA TGCGCCTGTGACTCTCTGGGGGATCAGACAGCACAACTCTTCTTT. Residues: CACDSLGDQTAQLFF.

A remark on this clone: For this DNA, TCRdb reports the protein of a much larger clone, which diverges at residue 16, most likely from a read error; the protein presented here is translated directly from the DNA. Distinct nucleotide sequences in the sample also encode this CDR3. J is TRDJ2 and V is TRDV2, with 9 bases fitting TRDD3. Germline V gene sequence: CDR1 GEAIGNYY, CDR2 EKD. The CDR3 runs 18 residues. CDR3 sequence: CACDPVLGELPRTAQPFF. DNA of the CDR3: TGCGCCTGTGACCCCGTACTGGGGGAGTTACCCCGGACAGCACAACCCTTCTTT.

This clone has only a few counts. TCRdb's protein, taken from a much larger clone, differs from this DNA's translation at residue 11, likely owing to a read error; the protein displayed comes from the DNA. This chain uses TRDV2 with TRDJ3, with 11 bases fitting TRDD3. This CDR3 has 18 residues. Germline V gene data show CDR1 as GEAIGNYY and CDR2 as EKD. The CDR3 DNA follows: TGTGCCTGTGACACCTGGGGGATACGCTCCCGGGACACCCGACAGATGTTTTTC. This codes for CACDTWGIRSRDTRQMFF.

Comments on this clone: A far larger clone lies a single base away; this is likely a read error. Within the sample, other DNA sequences also encode this same CDR3. CDR3 DNA sequence: TGTGCTTGTGACACCGCGGATGGTCAAAGCTCCTGGGACACCCGACAGATGTTTTTC. Encoded protein: CACDTADGQSSWDTRQMFF. The gene calls are TRDV2 and TRDJ3; D gene ambiguous. CDR1 and CDR2 (germline): GEAIGNYY, EKD. CDR3 length: 19 residues.

This clone is medium-sized within its sample. This may arise from a read error, as a much more abundant clone is one base away. This same CDR3 is encoded by further DNA sequences in the sample. The rearrangement joins TRDV2 to TRDJ3; TRDD3 aligns across 7 bases. The germline gives CDR1 GEAIGNYY, CDR2 EKD. This CDR3 is 16 amino acids long. CDR3 DNA sequence: TGTGCCTGTGACTGGGGGAGCTCCTGGGACACCCGCCAGATGTTTTTC. This sequence encodes CACDWGSSWDTRQMFF.

By share of the sample, this clone is large (0.1 to 1%). The same CDR3 arises from other DNA sequences in this sample as well. The rearrangement links TRDV2 to TRDJ3, with D possibly being TRDD3 (5 bases). The V and J ends lost 0 bases and 0 bases respectively, with 8 bases between them. Germline CDR1 GEAIGNYY, CDR2 EKD. CDR3 length: 17 amino acids. This CDR3 is CACDTGWGSWDTRQMFF. As DNA, the CDR3 is TGTGCCTGTGACACCGGATGGGGCTCCTGGGACACCCGACAGATGTTTTTC.

Of note for this clone: The translation of this DNA and the TCRdb protein of a much larger clone differ at residue 12, probably owing to a read error; the protein shown here is translated from the DNA. The rearrangement links TRDV2 to TRDJ3, with 8 positions matching TRDD3. The germline V gene has CDR1 GEAIGNYY and CDR2 EKD. The CDR3 sequence is 17 residues long. The chain's CDR3 is CACDSTGGSWDNRQMFF. The DNA for the CDR3 is TGTGCCTGTGACAGTACTGGGGGCTCCTGGGACAACCGACAGATGTTTTTC.

Concerning this clone: One base separates it from a far larger clone, so it is likely a read error. Because the CDR3's place on the DNA is in doubt, the DNA is left out and the CDR3 is given as listed by TCRdb. Other nucleotide sequences in the sample specify the same CDR3. The V gene is TRDV2, the J gene TRDJ3; whether TRDD3, the table's D call, matches the DNA was not checked. The V gene's germline CDR1 is GEAIGNYY and CDR2 EKD. The CDR3 region is 18 residues in length, termini included. The CDR3 is CACDTWGPGSWDTRQMFF.